This paragraph covers one T cell receptor beta chain sequence. The antigen is undetermined. The sample is drawn from a study of T cells expressing NK-cell markers. Study overall: Repertoire data for TCR beta were derived from sorted T cells (CD3+CD56+NKG2C+, CD3+CD56+NKG2C- and CD3+CD56-NKG2C+). Within the sequenced cohort of eight donors, seven exhibited HCMV seropositivity and one was seronegative.

Germline V CDR1 and CDR2: SGHDN, FVKESK. This CDR3 contains 17 residues. Regarding the study as a whole: CD8+ T cells in roughly six donors included dominant NKG2C+ clonotypes at roughly 1.0-7.5%. A few of the donors also had these clonotypes leading their CD3+CD56-NKG2C+ fraction.

TCRdb re-called the 5' RACE reads and gives one entry per CDR3 protein, without DNA. The sample has 450,000 to 600,000 distinct CDR3 sequences. The TCR sequence derives from a man between 18 and 29 years old in good health. The V call is TRBV14, the J call TRBJ2-1. The material sequenced was blood T cells: a sorted CD56 or NKG2C T cell subset, CD4+ or CD8+ T cells, or bulk PBMC T cells (not recorded which). CDR3 sequence reads: CASSQDYGESSYNEQFF. The full variable domain, in which reference TRBV14 and TRBJ2-1 provide the parts outside the CDR3, is EAGVTQFPSHSVIEKGQTVTLRCDPISGHDNLYWYRRVMGKEIKFLLHFVKESKQDESGMPNNRFLAERTGGTYSTLKVQPAELEDSGVYFCASSQDYGESSYNEQFFGPGTRLTVL.